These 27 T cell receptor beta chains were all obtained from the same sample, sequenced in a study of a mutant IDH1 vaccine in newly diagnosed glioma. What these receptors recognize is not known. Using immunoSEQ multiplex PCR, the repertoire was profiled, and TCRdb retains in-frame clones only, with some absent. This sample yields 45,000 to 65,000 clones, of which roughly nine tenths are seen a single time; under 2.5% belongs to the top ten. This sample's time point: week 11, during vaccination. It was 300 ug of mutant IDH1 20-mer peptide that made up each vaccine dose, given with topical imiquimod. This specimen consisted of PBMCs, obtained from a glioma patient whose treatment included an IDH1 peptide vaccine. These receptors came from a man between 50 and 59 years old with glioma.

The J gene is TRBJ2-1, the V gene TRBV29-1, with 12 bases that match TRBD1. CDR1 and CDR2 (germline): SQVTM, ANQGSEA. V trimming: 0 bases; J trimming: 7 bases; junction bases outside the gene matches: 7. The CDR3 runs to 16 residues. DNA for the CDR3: TGCAGCGTTGAAGATGGGGACAGGGGGCTTTGGAATGAGCAGTTCTTC. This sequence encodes CSVEDGDRGLWNEQFF.

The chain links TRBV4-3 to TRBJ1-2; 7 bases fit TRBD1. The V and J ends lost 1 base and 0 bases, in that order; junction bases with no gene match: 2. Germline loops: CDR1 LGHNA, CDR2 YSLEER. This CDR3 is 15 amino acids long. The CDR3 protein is CASSQVGQANYGYTF. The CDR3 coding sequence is TGCGCCAGCAGCCAAGTTGGACAGGCTAACTATGGCTACACCTTC.

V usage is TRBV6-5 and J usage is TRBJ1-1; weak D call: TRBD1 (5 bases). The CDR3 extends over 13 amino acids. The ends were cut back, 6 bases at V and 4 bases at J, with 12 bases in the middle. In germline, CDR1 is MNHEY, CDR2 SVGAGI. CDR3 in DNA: TGTGCCAGCAGGAGGCAGGGAGGCACTGAAGCTTTCTTT. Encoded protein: CASRRQGGTEAFF.

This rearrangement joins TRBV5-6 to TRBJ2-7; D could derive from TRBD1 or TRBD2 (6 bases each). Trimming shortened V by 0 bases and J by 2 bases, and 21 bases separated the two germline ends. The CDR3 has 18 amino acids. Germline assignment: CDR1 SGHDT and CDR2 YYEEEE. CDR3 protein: CASSLGGDWGAKAYEQYF. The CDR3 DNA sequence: TGTGCCAGCAGCTTGGGTGGGGATTGGGGGGCCAAAGCCTACGAGCAGTACTTC.

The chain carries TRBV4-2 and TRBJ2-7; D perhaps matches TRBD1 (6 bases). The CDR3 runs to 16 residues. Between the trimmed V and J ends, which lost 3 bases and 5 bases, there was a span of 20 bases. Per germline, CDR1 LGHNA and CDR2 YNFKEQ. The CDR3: CASSHPRDIQGHEQYF. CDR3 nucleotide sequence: TGTGCCAGCAGCCATCCCCGGGACATCCAGGGCCACGAGCAGTACTTC.

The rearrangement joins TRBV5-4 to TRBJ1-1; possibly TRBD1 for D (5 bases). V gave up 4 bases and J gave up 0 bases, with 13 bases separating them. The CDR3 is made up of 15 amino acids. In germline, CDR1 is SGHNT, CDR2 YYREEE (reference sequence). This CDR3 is CASSPAGTMNTEAFF. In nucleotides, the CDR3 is TGTGCCAGCAGCCCGGCGGGGACGATGAACACTGAAGCTTTCTTT.

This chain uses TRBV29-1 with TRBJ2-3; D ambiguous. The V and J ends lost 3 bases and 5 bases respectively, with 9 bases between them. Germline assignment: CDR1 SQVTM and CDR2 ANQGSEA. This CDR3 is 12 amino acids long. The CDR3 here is CSVDSGGDTQYF. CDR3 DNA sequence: TGCAGCGTTGACTCGGGTGGAGATACGCAGTATTTT.

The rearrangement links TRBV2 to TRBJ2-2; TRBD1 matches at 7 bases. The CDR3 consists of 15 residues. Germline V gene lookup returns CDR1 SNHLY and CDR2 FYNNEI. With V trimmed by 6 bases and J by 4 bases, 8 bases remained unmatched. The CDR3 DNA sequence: TGTGCCAGCAGCGACAGGGCGAGTCGCACCGGGGAGCTGTTTTTT. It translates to CASSDRASRTGELFF.

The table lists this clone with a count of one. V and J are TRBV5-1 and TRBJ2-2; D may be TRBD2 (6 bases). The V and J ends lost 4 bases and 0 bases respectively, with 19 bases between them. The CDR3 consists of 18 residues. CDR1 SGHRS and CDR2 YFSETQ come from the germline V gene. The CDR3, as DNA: TGCGCCAGCAGCCCCGTGGTCCCCACGGGGGCGAACACCGGGGAGCTGTTTTTT. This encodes CASSPVVPTGANTGELFF.

The CDR3 protein is CASSLPTGRGYTF. Written as DNA, the CDR3 is TGTGCCAGTAGTCTCCCGACAGGGAGAGGCTACACCTTC. V and J are TRBV19 and TRBJ1-2, with 7 bases lining up with TRBD1. The CDR3 extends over 13 amino acids. Per germline, CDR1 LNHDA and CDR2 SQIVND (reference sequence). The junction had 8 bases not matched to a gene; V was cut back by 5 bases and J by 8 bases.

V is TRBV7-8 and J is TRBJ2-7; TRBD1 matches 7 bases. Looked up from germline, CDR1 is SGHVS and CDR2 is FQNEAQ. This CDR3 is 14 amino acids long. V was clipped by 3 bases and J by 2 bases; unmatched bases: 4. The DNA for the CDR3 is TGTGCCAGCAGCTTCCGGGACAGCCCCTACGAGCAGTACTTC. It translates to CASSFRDSPYEQYF.

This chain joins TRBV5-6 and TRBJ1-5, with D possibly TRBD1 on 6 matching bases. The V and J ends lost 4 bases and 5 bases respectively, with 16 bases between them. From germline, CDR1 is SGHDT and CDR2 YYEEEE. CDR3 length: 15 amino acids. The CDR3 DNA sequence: TGTGCCAGCAGCGCGGGCGGGGGCTTGGATCAGCCCCAGCATTTT. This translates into CASSAGGGLDQPQHF.

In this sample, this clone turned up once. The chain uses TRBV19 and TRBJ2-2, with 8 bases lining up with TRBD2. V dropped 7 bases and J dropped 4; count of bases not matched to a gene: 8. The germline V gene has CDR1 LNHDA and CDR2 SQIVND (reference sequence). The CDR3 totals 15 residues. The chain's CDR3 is CASTSGRGVTGELFF. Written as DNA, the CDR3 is TGTGCCAGTACAAGCGGGAGAGGAGTCACCGGGGAGCTGTTTTTT.

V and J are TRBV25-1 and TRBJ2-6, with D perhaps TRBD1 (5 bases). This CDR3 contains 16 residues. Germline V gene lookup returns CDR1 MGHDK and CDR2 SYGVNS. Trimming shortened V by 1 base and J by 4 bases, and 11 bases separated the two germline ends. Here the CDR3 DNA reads TGTGCCAGCAGTGAATTCCAGGGTACCGGGGCCAACGTCCTGACTTTC. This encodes CASSEFQGTGANVLTF.

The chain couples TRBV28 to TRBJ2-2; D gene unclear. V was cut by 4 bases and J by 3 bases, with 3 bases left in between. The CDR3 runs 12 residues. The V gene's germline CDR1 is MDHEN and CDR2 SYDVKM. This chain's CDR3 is CASSSDTGELFF. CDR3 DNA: TGTGCCAGCAGTTCAGACACCGGGGAGCTGTTTTTT.

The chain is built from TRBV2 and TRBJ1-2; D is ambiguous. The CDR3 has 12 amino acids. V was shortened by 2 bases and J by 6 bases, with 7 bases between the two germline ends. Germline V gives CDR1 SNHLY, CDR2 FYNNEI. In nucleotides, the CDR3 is TGTGCCAGCAGTGAACCCGTAGATGGCTACACCTTC. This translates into CASSEPVDGYTF.

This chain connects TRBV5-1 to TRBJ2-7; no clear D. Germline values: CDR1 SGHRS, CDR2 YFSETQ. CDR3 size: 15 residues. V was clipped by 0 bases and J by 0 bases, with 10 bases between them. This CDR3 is CASSLVVRSSYEQYF. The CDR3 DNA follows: TGCGCCAGCAGCTTGGTAGTGCGGAGCTCCTACGAGCAGTACTTC.

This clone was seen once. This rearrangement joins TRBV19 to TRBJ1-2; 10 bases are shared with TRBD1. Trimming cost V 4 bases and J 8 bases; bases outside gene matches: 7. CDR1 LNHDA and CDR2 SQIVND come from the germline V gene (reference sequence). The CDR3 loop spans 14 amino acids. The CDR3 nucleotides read TGTGCCAGTAGTACGACAGGGGGCAGTGGAGGCTACACCTTC. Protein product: CASSTTGGSGGYTF.

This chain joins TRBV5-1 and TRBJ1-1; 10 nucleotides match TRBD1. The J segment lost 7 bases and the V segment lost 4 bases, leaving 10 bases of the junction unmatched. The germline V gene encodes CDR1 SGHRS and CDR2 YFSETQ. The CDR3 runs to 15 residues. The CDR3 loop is CASSRSGTGVGEAFF. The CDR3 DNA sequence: TGCGCCAGCAGCAGATCCGGGACAGGGGTGGGTGAAGCTTTCTTT.

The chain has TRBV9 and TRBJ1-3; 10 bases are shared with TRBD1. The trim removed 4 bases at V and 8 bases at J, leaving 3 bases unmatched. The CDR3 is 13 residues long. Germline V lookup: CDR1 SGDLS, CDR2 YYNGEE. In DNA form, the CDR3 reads TGTGCCAGCAGCCGGACAGGGGGGGACACCATATATTTT. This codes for CASSRTGGDTIYF. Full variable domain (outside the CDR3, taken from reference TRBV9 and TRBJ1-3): DSGVTQTPKHLITATGQRVTLRCSPRSGDLSVYWYQQSLDQGLQFLIQYYNGEERAKGNILERFSAQQFPDLHSELNLSSLELGDSALYFCASSRTGGDTIYFGEGSWLTVV.

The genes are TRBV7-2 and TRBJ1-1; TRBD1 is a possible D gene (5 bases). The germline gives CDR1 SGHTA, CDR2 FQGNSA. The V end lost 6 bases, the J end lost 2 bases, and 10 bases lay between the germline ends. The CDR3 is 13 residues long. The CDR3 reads CASRWGLNTEAFF. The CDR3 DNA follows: TGTGCCAGCAGGTGGGGACTCAACACTGAAGCTTTCTTT.

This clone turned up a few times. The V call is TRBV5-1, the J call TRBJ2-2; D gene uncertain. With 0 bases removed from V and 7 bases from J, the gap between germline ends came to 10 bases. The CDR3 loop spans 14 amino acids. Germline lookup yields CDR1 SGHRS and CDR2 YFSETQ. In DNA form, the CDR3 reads TGCGCCAGCAGCTTGGCCACGGGCGGCGGGGAGCTGTTTTTT. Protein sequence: CASSLATGGGELFF.

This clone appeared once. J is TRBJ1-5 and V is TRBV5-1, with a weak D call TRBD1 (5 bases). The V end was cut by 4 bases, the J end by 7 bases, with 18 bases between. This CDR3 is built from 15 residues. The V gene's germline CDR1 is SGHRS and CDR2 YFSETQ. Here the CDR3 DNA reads TGCGCCAGCAGCCCCCGGGGGGGGGAGGGACAGCCCCAGCATTTT. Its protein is CASSPRGGEGQPQHF.

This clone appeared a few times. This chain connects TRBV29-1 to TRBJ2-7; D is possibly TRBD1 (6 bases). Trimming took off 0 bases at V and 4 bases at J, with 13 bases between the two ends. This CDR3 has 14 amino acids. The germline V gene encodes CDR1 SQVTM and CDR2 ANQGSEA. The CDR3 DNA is TGCAGCGTTGAAGATACGGGCAGGGGTTACGAGCAGTACTTC. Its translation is CSVEDTGRGYEQYF.

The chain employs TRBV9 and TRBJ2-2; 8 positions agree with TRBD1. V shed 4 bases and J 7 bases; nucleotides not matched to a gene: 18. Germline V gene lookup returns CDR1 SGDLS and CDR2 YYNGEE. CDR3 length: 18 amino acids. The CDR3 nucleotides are TGTGCCAGCAGCACCCGACGGACAGGGCGGGGAGTGAGCGGGGAGCTGTTTTTT. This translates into CASSTRRTGRGVSGELFF.

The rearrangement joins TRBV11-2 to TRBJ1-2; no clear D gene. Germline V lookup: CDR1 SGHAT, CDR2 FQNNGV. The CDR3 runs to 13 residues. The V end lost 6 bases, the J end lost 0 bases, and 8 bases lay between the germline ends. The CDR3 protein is CASSAQSNYGYTF. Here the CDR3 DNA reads TGTGCCAGCAGTGCCCAGTCTAACTATGGCTACACCTTC. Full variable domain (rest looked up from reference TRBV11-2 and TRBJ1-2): EAGVAQSPRYKIIEKRQSVAFWCNPISGHATLYWYQQILGQGPKLLIQFQNNGVVDDSQLPKDRFSAERLKGVDSTLKIQPAKLEDSAVYLCASSAQSNYGYTFGSGTRLTVV.

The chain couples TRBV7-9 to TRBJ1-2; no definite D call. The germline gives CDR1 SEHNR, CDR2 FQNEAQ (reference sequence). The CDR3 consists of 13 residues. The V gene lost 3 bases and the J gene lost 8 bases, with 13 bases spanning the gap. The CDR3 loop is CASSLGMESGYTF. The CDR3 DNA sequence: TGTGCCAGCAGCTTGGGGATGGAGTCCGGCTACACCTTC.